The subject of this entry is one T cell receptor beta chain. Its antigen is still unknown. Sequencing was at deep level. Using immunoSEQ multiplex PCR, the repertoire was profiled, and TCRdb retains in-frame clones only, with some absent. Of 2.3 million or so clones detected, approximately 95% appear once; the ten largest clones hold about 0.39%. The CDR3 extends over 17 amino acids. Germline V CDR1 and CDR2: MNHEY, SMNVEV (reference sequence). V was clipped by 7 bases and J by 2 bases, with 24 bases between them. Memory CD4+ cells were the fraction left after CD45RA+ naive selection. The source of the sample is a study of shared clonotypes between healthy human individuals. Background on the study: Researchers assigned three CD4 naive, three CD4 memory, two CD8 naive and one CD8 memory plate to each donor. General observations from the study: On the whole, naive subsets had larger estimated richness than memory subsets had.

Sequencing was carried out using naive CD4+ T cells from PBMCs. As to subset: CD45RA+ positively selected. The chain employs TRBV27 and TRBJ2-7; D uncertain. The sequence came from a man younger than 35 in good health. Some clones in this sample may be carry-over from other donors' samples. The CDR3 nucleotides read TGTGCCAGCACCCACCGGTTGGGCGGTGGTACAACCTACGAGCAGTACTTC. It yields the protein CASTHRLGGGTTYEQYF.